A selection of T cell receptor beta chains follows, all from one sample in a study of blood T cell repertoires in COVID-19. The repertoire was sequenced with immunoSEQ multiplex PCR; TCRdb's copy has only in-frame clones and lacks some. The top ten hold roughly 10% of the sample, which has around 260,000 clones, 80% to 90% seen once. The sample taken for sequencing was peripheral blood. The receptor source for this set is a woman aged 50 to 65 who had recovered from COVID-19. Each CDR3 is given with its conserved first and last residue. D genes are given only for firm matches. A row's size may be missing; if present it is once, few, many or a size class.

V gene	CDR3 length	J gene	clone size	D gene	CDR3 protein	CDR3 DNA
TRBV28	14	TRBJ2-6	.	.	CASAESSGANVLTF	TGTGCCAGCGCGGAGTCCTCTGGGGCCAACGTCCTGACTTTC
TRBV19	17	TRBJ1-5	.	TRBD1	CASSTLSRGQGIQPQHF	TGTGCCAGTAGTACCCTTAGTCGGGGACAGGGAATACAGCCCCAGCATTTT
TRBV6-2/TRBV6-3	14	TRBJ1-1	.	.	CASSLAQGTTEAFF	TGTGCCAGCAGTTTGGCTCAGGGTACGACTGAAGCTTTCTTT
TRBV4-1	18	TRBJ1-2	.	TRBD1	CASSQGRSAGQAGGGYTF	TGCGCCAGCAGCCAAGGGAGAAGTGCGGGACAGGCCGGCGGGGGCTACACCTTC
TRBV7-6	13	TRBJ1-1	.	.	CASSRDTNTEAFF	TGTGCCAGCAGCCGAGACACGAACACTGAAGCTTTCTTT
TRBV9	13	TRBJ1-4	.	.	CASSVGGGTELFF	TGTGCCAGCAGCGTAGGAGGGGGTACCGAACTGTTTTTT
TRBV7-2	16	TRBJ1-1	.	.	CASSLGSGVTDTEAFF	TGTGCCAGCAGCTTAGGATCGGGAGTAACGGACACTGAAGCTTTCTTT
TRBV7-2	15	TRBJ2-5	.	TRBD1	CASSESTGIQETQYF	TGTGCCAGCAGCGAATCGACAGGGATCCAAGAGACCCAGTACTTC
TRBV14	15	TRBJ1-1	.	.	CASSLTGLRYTEAFF	TGTGCCAGCAGCCTTACAGGGTTGAGGTACACTGAAGCTTTCTTT
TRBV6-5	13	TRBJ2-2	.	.	CASSPRGFGELFF	TGTGCCAGCAGTCCAAGGGGGTTCGGGGAGCTGTTTTTT
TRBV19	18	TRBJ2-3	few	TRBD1	CASSDLTSGQGKSDTQYF	TGTGCCAGTAGCGACCTAACCTCCGGACAGGGCAAATCAGATACGCAGTATTTT
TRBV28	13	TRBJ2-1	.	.	CASSLEAYNEQFF	TGTGCCAGCAGTTTAGAAGCTTACAATGAGCAGTTCTTC
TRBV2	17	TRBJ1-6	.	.	CASSRDSPGLGNSPLHF	TGTGCCAGCTCTCGTGATTCCCCCGGACTGGGAAATTCACCCCTCCACTTT
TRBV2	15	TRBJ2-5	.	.	CASSGQTGVQETQYF	TGTGCCAGCAGTGGACAGACAGGAGTCCAAGAGACCCAGTACTTC
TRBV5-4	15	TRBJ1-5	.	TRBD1	CASSMAGQGHQPQHF	TGTGCCAGCAGCATGGCTGGACAGGGACATCAGCCCCAGCATTTT
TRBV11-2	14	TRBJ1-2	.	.	CASSLGGGYYGYTF	TGTGCCAGCAGCTTAGGGGGGGGGTACTATGGCTACACCTTC
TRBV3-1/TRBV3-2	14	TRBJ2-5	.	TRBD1	CASSRGGESETQYF	TGTGCCAGCAGCCGAGGGGGCGAGTCAGAGACCCAGTACTTC
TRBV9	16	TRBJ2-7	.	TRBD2	CASSVARGGALYEQYF	TGTGCCAGCAGCGTAGCGCGCGGGGGGGCCTTGTACGAGCAGTACTTT
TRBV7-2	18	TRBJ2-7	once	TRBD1	CASSLLSSDRFMPYEQYF	TGTGCCAGCAGCTTATTAAGCTCGGACAGGTTTATGCCCTACGAGCAGTACTTC
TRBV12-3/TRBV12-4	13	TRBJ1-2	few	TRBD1	CASSPRQGEGYTF	TGTGCCAGCAGTCCGAGACAGGGCGAGGGCTACACCTTC
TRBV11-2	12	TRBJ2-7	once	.	CASSSDWYEQYF	TGTGCCAGCAGCTCGGACTGGTACGAGCAGTACTTC
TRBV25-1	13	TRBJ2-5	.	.	CASWGGHQETQYF	TGTGCCAGTTGGGGGGGGCACCAAGAGACCCAGTACTTC
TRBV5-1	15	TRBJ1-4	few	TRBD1	CASSLTGVTNEKLFF	TGCGCCAGCAGCTTAACAGGGGTGACTAATGAAAAACTGTTTTTT
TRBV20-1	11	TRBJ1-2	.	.	CTAGSDYGYTF	TGCACCGCCGGCAGCGACTATGGCTACACCTTC
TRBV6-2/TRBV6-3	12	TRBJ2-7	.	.	CASSPHSYEQYF	TGTGCCAGCAGTCCGCACAGCTACGAGCAGTACTTC
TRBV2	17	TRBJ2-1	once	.	CASSELGAGFSYNEQFF	TGTGCCAGCAGTGAATTAGGGGCGGGATTCTCCTACAATGAGCAGTTCTTC
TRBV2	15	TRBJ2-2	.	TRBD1	CASSADRASTGELFF	TGTGCCAGCAGCGCCGACAGGGCATCCACCGGGGAGCTGTTTTTT
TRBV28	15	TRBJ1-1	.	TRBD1	CASTPGQLEGTEAFF	TGTGCCAGCACCCCGGGACAGTTAGAGGGCACTGAAGCTTTCTTT
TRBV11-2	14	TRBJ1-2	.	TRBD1	CASSTRDRDEGYTF	TGTGCCAGCAGCACCCGGGACAGGGATGAGGGCTACACCTTC
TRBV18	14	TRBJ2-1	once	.	CASSPPRESNEQFF	TGTGCCAGCTCACCACCGAGGGAAAGCAATGAGCAGTTCTTC
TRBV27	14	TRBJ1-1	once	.	CASRDSSRHTEAFF	TGTGCCAGCAGGGACTCGTCGAGGCACACTGAAGCTTTCTTT
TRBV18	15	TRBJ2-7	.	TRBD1	CASSLGTGILYEQYF	TGTGCCAGCTCACTCGGGACAGGGATCCTTTACGAGCAGTACTTC
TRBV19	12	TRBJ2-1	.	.	CASSRLTNEQFF	TGTGCCAGTAGTAGGCTCACCAATGAGCAGTTCTTC
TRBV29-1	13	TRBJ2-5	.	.	CSARGTLVETQYF	TGCAGCGCCCGAGGGACATTGGTGGAGACCCAGTACTTC
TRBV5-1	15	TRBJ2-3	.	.	CASSLDWASTDTQYF	TGCGCCAGCAGCTTGGATTGGGCCAGCACAGATACGCAGTATTTT